This TCR beta chain emerged from a study of cytomegalovirus exposure and HLA in healthy donors. General observations from the study: Across donors, most TCRs were seen rarely, yet some public ones were widespread.

This clone came up a few times. The target antigen is unknown. V lost 5 bases to trimming and J lost 5 bases; unmatched junction nucleotides: 7. The germline V gene encodes CDR1 SGHDT and CDR2 YYEEEE. The CDR3 totals 16 residues. The PCR had 60 Vbeta and 13 Jbeta primers. Using immunoSEQ multiplex PCR, the repertoire was profiled, and TCRdb retains in-frame clones only, with some absent. The data show 95,000 to 100,000 clones, approximately 82% seen once. The V call is TRBV5-6, the J call TRBJ2-3; 14 bases align to TRBD2. Sequencing input: PBMCs. The receptor was derived from a female donor in good health and CMV-seropositive. CDR3 sequence: CASRFGLAGGLDTQYF. The CDR3 DNA sequence: TGTGCCAGCAGATTCGGACTAGCGGGGGGATTAGATACGCAGTATTTT.